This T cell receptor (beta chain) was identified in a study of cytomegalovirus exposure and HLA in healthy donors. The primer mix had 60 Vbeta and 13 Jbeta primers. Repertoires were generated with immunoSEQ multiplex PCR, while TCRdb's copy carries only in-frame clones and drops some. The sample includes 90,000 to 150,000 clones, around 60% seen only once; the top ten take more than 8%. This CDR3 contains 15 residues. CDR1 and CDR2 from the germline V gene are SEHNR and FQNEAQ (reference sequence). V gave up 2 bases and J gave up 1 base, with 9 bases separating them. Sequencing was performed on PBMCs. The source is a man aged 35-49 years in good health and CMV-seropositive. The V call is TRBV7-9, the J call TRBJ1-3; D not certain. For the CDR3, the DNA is TGTGCCAGCAGCTTAACGGCGGCTTCTGGAAACACCATATATTTT. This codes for CASSLTAASGNTIYF.